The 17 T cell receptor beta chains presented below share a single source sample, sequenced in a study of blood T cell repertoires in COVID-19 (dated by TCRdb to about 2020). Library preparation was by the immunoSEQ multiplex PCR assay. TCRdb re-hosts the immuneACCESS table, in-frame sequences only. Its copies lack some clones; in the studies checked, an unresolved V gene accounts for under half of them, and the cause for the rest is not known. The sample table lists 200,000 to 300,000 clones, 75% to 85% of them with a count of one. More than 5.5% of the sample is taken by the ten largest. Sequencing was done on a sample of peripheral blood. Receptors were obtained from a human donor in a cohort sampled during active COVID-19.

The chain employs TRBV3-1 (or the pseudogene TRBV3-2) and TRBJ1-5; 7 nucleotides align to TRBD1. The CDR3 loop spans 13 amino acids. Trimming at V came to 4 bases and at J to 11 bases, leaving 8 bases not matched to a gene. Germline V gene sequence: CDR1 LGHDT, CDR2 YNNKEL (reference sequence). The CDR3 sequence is CASSRQGWGAQHF. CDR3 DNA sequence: TGTGCCAGCAGCCGACAGGGTTGGGGAGCCCAGCATTTT.

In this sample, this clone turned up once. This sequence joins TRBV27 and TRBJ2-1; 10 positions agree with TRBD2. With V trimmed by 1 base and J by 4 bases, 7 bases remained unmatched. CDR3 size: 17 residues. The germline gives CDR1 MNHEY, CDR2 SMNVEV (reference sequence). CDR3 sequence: CASSLYASGSPYNEQFF. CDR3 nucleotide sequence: TGTGCCAGCAGTTTATATGCTAGCGGGAGTCCATACAATGAGCAGTTCTTC.

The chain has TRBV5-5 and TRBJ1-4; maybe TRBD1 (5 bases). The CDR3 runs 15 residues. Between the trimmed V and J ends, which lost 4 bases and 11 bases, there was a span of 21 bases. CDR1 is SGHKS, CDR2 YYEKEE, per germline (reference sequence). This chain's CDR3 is CASSQDLDIVRKLFF. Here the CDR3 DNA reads TGTGCCAGCAGCCAAGACCTGGACATTGTCCGGAAACTGTTTTTT.

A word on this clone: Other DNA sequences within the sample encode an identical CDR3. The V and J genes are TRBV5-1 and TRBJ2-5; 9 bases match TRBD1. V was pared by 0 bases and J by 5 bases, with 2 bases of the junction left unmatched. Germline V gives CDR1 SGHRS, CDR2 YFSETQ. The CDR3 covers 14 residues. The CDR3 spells CASSLGQGEETQYF. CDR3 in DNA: TGCGCCAGCAGCTTGGGACAGGGGGAGGAGACCCAGTACTTC.

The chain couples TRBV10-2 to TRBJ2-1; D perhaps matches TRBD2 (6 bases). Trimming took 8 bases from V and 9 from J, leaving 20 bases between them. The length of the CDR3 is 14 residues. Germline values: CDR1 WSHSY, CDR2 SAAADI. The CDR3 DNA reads TGCGCCAGCTCAACCAGCGGGCTGGCAGGTGAGCAGTTCTTC. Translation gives CASSTSGLAGEQFF.

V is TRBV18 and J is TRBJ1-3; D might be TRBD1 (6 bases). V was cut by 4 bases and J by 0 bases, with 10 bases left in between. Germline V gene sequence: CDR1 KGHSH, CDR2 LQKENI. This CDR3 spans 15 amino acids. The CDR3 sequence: CASSRTDISGNTIYF. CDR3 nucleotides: TGTGCCAGCTCACGGACAGATATCTCTGGAAACACCATATATTTT. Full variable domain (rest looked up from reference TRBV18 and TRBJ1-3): NAGVMQNPRHLVRRRGQEARLRCSPMKGHSHVYWYRQLPEEGLKFMVYLQKENIIDESGMPKERFSAEFPKEGPSILRIQQVVRGDSAAYFCASSRTDISGNTIYFGEGSWLTVV.

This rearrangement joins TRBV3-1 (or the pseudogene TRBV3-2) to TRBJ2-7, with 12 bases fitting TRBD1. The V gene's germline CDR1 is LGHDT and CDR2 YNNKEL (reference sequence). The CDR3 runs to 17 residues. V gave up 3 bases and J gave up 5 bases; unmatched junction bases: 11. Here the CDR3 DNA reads TGTGCCAGCAGCCACTCTTCCGGGGACAGGGGGCCTAACGAGCAGTACTTC. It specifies CASSHSSGDRGPNEQYF.

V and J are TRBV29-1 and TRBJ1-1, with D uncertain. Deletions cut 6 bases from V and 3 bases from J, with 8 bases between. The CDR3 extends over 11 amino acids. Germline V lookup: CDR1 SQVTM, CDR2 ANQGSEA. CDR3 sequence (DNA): TGCAGCGTGGCCATTTACACTGAAGCTTTCTTT. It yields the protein CSVAIYTEAFF.

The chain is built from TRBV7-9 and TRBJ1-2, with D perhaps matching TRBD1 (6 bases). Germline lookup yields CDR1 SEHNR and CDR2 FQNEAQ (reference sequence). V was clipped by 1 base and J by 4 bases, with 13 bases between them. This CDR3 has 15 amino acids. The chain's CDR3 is CASSLEAGVAYGYTF. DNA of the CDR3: TGTGCCAGCAGCTTAGAAGCAGGGGTGGCCTATGGCTACACCTTC.

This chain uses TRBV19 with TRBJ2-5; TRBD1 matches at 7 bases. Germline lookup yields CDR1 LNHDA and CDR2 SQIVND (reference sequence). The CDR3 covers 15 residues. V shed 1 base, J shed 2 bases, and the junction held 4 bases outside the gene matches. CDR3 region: CASSIGRDRQETQYF. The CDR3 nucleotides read TGTGCCAGTAGTATAGGCCGGGACAGACAAGAGACCCAGTACTTC.

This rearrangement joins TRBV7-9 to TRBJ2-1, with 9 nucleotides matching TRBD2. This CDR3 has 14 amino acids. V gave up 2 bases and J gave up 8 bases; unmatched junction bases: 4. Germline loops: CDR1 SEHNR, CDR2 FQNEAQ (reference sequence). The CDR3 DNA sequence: TGTGCCAGCAGCTTAAGCGGGGGGCCGTATGAGCAGTTCTTC. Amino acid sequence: CASSLSGGPYEQFF.

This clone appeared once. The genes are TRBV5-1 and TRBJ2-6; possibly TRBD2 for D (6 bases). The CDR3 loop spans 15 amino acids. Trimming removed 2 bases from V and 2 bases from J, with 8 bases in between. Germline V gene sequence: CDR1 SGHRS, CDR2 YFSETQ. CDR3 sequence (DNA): TGCGCCAGCAGCTTAGGAGGGGCTGGGGCCAACGTCCTGACTTTC. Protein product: CASSLGGAGANVLTF.

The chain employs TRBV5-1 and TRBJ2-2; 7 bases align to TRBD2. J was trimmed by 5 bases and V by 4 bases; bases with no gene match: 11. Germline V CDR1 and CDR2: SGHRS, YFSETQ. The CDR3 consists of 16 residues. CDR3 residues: CASSPGGGSGTGELFF. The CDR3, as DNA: TGCGCCAGCAGCCCCGGTGGCGGGAGCGGTACCGGGGAGCTGTTTTTT.

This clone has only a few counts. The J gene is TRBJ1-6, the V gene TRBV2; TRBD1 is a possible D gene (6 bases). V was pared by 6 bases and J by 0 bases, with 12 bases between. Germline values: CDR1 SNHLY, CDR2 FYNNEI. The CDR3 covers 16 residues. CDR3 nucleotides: TGTGCCAGCAGCCTCGGGACACCCTCCTATAATTCACCCCTCCACTTT. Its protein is CASSLGTPSYNSPLHF.

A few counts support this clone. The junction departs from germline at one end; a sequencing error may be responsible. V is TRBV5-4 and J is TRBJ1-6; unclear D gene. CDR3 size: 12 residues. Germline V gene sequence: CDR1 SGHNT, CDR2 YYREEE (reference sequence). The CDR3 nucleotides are TGTGCCAGCAGCTTGGCCAATTCAGCCCTCCACTTT. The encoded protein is CASSLANSALHF.

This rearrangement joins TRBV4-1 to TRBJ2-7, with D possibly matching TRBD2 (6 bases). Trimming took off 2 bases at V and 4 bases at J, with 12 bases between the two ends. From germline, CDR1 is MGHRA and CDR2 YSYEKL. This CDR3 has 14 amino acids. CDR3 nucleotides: TGCGCCAGCAGCCAAATTGACCGGGGGTACGAGCAGTACTTC. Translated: CASSQIDRGYEQYF.

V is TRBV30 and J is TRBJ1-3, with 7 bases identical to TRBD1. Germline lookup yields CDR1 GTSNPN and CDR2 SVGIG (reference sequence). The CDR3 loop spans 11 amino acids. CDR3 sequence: CGWTGGNTIYF. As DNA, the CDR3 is TGTGGTTGGACAGGTGGAAACACCATATATTTT. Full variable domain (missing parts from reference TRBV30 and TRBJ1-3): SQTIHQWPATLVQPVGSPLSLECTVEGTSNPNLYWYRQAAGRGLQLLFYSVGIGQISSEVPQNLSASRPQDRQFILSSKKLLLSDSGFYLCGWTGGNTIYFGEGSWLTVV.